The 24 T cell receptor beta chains listed next were all sequenced from one sample in a study of T cell responses to AZD1222 COVID-19 vaccine. Sequencing used immunoSEQ multiplex PCR; TCRdb keeps in-frame clones, though not all of them. Of some 140,000 clones in the sample, 80% to 95% were seen once. The sample here was peripheral blood, taken 28 days after the second AZD1222 dose. Source of these receptors: an adult who received the AZD1222 COVID-19 vaccine.

The CDR3 nucleotides read TGTGCCAGCAGCTTAATTGCCCCCGGATACGAGCAGTACTTC. Translation gives CASSLIAPGYEQYF. The chain links TRBV7-8 to TRBJ2-7, with D unclear. V lost 2 bases and J 4 bases, leaving 12 bases between the germline ends. There are 14 residues in the CDR3. Germline assignment: CDR1 SGHVS and CDR2 FQNEAQ.

The rearrangement uses TRBV6-5 and TRBJ1-5; 8 bases match TRBD1. CDR1 is MNHEY and CDR2 is SVGAGI in the germline V gene. J was trimmed by 1 base and V by 4 bases; bases with no gene match: 6. The CDR3 has 16 residues. The DNA of the CDR3 is TGTGCCAGCAGTTCCCGGACAGGGCCAAGCAATCAGCCCCAGCATTTT. It yields the protein CASSSRTGPSNQPQHF.

The genes are TRBV6-1 and TRBJ1-1; TRBD1 aligns across 7 bases. The CDR3 runs 16 residues. In germline, CDR1 is MNHNS, CDR2 SASEGT. V lost 0 bases and J lost 1; bases outside the gene matches: 5. The CDR3 DNA reads TGTGCCAGCAGTGAAGCGCCTGGGACAGCGAACACTGAAGCTTTCTTT. It specifies CASSEAPGTANTEAFF.

V usage is TRBV19 and J usage is TRBJ1-6; 8 bases line up with TRBD1. Germline-derived CDR1 and CDR2 are LNHDA and SQIVND (reference sequence). The J segment lost 10 bases and the V segment lost 2 bases, leaving 4 bases of the junction unmatched. This CDR3 has 14 residues. In DNA, the CDR3 is TGTGCCAGTAGTATACAGGGGGCAAGGTCACCCCTCCACTTT. Translation gives CASSIQGARSPLHF.

This chain joins TRBV19 and TRBJ2-6; D is undetermined. CDR1 and CDR2 from the germline V gene are LNHDA and SQIVND (reference sequence). The germline V and J ends were trimmed by 7 bases and 0 bases, with 10 bases remaining between them. This CDR3 is 15 amino acids long. CDR3 nucleotides: TGTGCCAGTATCGGACCGAACTCTGGGGCCAACGTCCTGACTTTC. Protein: CASIGPNSGANVLTF.

V is TRBV7-9 and J is TRBJ1-1, with D maybe TRBD1 (5 bases). V was cut by 11 bases and J by 0 bases, with 13 bases left in between. Germline CDR1 reads SEHNR; CDR2 reads FQNEAQ (reference sequence). The CDR3 contains 13 residues. Here the CDR3 reads CAGLVGVNTEAFF. CDR3 coding DNA: TGTGCCGGACTGGTAGGGGTGAACACTGAAGCTTTCTTT.

The chain carries TRBV30 and TRBJ2-1; D might be TRBD1 or TRBD2, each matching 5 bases. The CDR3 has 12 amino acids. The germline V gene has CDR1 GTSNPN and CDR2 SVGIG (reference sequence). The V end was cut by 2 bases, the J end by 8 bases, with 10 bases between. CDR3 protein: CAWSYGTYEQFF. The CDR3, as DNA: TGTGCCTGGAGTTACGGGACCTATGAGCAGTTCTTC.

The J gene is TRBJ1-4, the V gene TRBV25-1; D ambiguous. The CDR3 has 14 amino acids. V was trimmed by 9 bases and J by 0 bases, leaving 11 bases between them. Germline assignment: CDR1 MGHDK and CDR2 SYGVNS. The CDR3 region is CASGDAATNEKLFF. The DNA for the CDR3 is TGTGCCAGTGGTGACGCAGCAACTAATGAAAAACTGTTTTTT.

The V and J genes are TRBV30 and TRBJ2-2; weak D call: TRBD2 (7 bases). The CDR3 spans 14 residues. The V end was cut by 5 bases, the J end by 3 bases, with 13 bases between. The germline CDR1 and CDR2 sequences are GTSNPN and SVGIG (reference sequence). The CDR3: CAWGAGAYTGELFF. CDR3 sequence (DNA): TGTGCCTGGGGGGCGGGGGCGTACACCGGGGAGCTGTTTTTT.

V usage is TRBV2 and J usage is TRBJ1-2, with D uncertain. The germline V gene encodes CDR1 SNHLY and CDR2 FYNNEI. The V end was cut by 3 bases, the J end by 4 bases, with 12 bases between. CDR3 size: 14 residues. The CDR3 region has the DNA TGTGCCAGCAGTGAGAGGCAAGGGCTCTATGGCTACACCTTC. As protein: CASSERQGLYGYTF.

The CDR3 sequence: CASSQGAPRTGAIYGANEKLFF. CDR3 coding DNA: TGCGCCAGCAGCCAAGGTGCCCCTCGGACAGGGGCCATTTACGGAGCTAATGAAAAACTGTTTTTT. V usage is TRBV4-3 and J usage is TRBJ1-4, with 9 bases lining up with TRBD1. The V segment lost 1 base and the J segment 3 bases; nucleotides outside the gene matches: 21. The V gene's germline CDR1 is LGHNA and CDR2 YSLEER. This CDR3 is 22 amino acids long.

This sequence joins TRBV28 and TRBJ2-7; 11 nucleotides agree with TRBD2. The CDR3 length is 14 residues. V lost 5 bases to trimming and J lost 3 bases; unmatched junction nucleotides: 3. Germline loops: CDR1 MDHEN, CDR2 SYDVKM. For the CDR3, the DNA is TGTGCCAGCAGTACTAGCGGGAGTCTCTACGAGCAGTACGTC. It encodes CASSTSGSLYEQYV.

The chain carries TRBV7-9 and TRBJ1-6; D ambiguous. This CDR3 is 15 amino acids long. CDR1 is SEHNR and CDR2 is FQNEAQ in the germline V gene (reference sequence). Trimming pared 5 bases from V and 7 bases from J, leaving 15 bases between. CDR3 bases: TGTGCCAGCAGCCCCTCGCGTCAGCTGAATTCACCCCTCCACTTT. As protein: CASSPSRQLNSPLHF.

In its sample, this clone was seen a few times. The chain employs TRBV2 and TRBJ2-7; TRBD1 agrees at 9 bases. Per germline, CDR1 SNHLY and CDR2 FYNNEI. The CDR3 has 15 residues. Losses at the gene ends were 5 bases for V and 10 bases for J; bases not matched to a gene: 15. CDR3 sequence (DNA): TGTGCCAGCAGTCCAGTCCCGGGACAGGGCGTAGGACAGTACTTC. Residues: CASSPVPGQGVGQYF.

The chain recombines TRBV2 with TRBJ2-5; 14 nucleotides align to TRBD2. The ends lost 5 bases at V and 5 bases at J; junction bases unmatched: 7. This CDR3 spans 16 amino acids. CDR1 SNHLY and CDR2 FYNNEI come from the germline V gene. The CDR3 loop is CASSLGLAGGGETQYF. The CDR3 nucleotides are TGTGCCAGCAGTCTCGGACTAGCGGGAGGCGGGGAGACCCAGTACTTC.

V usage is TRBV6-1 and J usage is TRBJ2-7; the D is unclear. The length of the CDR3 is 15 residues. V was trimmed by 3 bases and J by 0 bases, leaving 12 bases between them. The germline gives CDR1 MNHNS, CDR2 SASEGT. The CDR3 nucleotides are TGTGCCAGCAGTGATTTTCAAGCCCGCTCCTACGAGCAGTACGTC. Protein: CASSDFQARSYEQYV.

V is TRBV5-1 and J is TRBJ2-1; D remains ambiguous. From germline, CDR1 is SGHRS and CDR2 YFSETQ. This CDR3 spans 15 amino acids. V gave up 5 bases and J gave up 0 bases, with 12 bases separating them. CDR3 nucleotide sequence: TGCGCCAGCAGACCTACACGAAGCTCCTACAATGAGCAGTTCTTC. It is translated as CASRPTRSSYNEQFF.

V and J are TRBV15 and TRBJ2-3; D is undetermined. The CDR3 is made up of 15 amino acids. Germline lookup yields CDR1 LNHNV and CDR2 YYDKDF (reference sequence). Trimming removed 8 bases from V and 4 bases from J, with 19 bases in between. This CDR3 reads CATQNSNYGADTQYF. As DNA, the CDR3 is TGTGCCACCCAGAACTCGAATTATGGGGCAGATACGCAGTATTTT.

This chain connects TRBV15 to TRBJ2-1; a weak D match, TRBD2 (5 bases). CDR3 size: 15 residues. Germline V lookup: CDR1 LNHNV, CDR2 YYDKDF (reference sequence). Trimming took off 1 base at V and 4 bases at J, with 11 bases between the two ends. Here the CDR3 reads CATSRGELQYNEQFF. CDR3 DNA: TGTGCCACCAGCAGAGGGGAGTTACAATACAATGAGCAGTTCTTC.

This clone was seen only once. The chain recombines TRBV3-1 (or the pseudogene TRBV3-2) with TRBJ2-2, with D uncertain. The ends were cut back, 0 bases at V and 8 bases at J, with 4 bases in the middle. The germline CDR1 and CDR2 sequences are LGHDT and YNNKEL (reference sequence). This CDR3 spans 12 amino acids. CDR3 coding DNA: TGTGCCAGCAGCCAAGATGAGGGGGAGCTGTTTTTT. Encoded protein: CASSQDEGELFF.

The V gene is TRBV4-1, the J gene TRBJ2-5; 9 bases fit TRBD2. Trimming cost V 1 base and J 5 bases; bases outside gene matches: 8. Germline V gene data show CDR1 as MGHRA and CDR2 as YSYEKL. This CDR3 is built from 16 residues. In DNA, the CDR3 is TGCGCCAGCAGCCAAGGGTTGGGGCTAGCGGGGGAGACCCAGTACTTC. Translation gives CASSQGLGLAGETQYF.

This sequence joins TRBV2 and TRBJ2-7; no reliable D call. The CDR3 sequence is 13 residues long. Germline assignment: CDR1 SNHLY and CDR2 FYNNEI. The ends were cut back, 3 bases at V and 6 bases at J, with 12 bases in the middle. The CDR3 bases are TGTGCCAGCAGTGAGAAACGCCCGCCCGAGCAGTACGTC. Translation gives CASSEKRPPEQYV.

V usage is TRBV29-1 and J usage is TRBJ1-3; D unclear. Germline assignment: CDR1 SQVTM and CDR2 ANQGSEA. CDR3 length equals 12 residues. The V gene lost 7 bases and the J gene lost 3 bases, with 10 bases spanning the gap. The CDR3 protein is CSGISVGNTIYF. CDR3 sequence (DNA): TGCAGCGGAATCTCGGTTGGAAACACCATATATTTT.

The table lists this clone with a count of one. The V call is TRBV7-3, the J call TRBJ1-2, with 8 positions matching TRBD1. Trimming cost V 5 bases and J 4 bases; bases outside gene matches: 6. CDR1 is SGHTA and CDR2 is FQGTGA in the germline V gene. The CDR3 is 14 residues long. Written as DNA, the CDR3 is TGTGCCAGCAGCCCCGGACAGGGTCCCTATGGCTACACCTTC. This translates into CASSPGQGPYGYTF.